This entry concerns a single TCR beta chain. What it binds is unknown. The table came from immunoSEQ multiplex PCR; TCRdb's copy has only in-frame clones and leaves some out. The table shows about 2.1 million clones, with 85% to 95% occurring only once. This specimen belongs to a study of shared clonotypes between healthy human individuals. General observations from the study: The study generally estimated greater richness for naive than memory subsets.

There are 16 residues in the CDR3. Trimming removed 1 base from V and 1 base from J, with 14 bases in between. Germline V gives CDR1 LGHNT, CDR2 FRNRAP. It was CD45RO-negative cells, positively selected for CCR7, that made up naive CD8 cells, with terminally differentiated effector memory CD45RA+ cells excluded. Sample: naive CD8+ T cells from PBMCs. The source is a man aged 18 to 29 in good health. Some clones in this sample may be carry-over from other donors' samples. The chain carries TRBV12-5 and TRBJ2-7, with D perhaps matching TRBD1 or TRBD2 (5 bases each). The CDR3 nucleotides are TGTGCTAGTGGTTTGGAGGGGACGGGGTTGTCCTACGAGCAGTACTTC. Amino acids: CASGLEGTGLSYEQYF.